This TCR beta chain was captured in a study of shared clonotypes between healthy human individuals. The CDR3 extends over 14 amino acids. Germline CDR1 SGHDN, CDR2 FVKESK. Trimming took 4 bases from V and 4 from J; bases not matched to a gene: 4. Repertoires were generated with immunoSEQ multiplex PCR, while TCRdb's copy carries only in-frame clones and drops some. This sample has approximately 1.5 million clones, with approximately 98.5% found just once. The chain carries TRBV14 and TRBJ2-3; 8 bases map to TRBD1. The source material was naive CD4+ T cells sorted from blood. Subset noted: CD45RA+ positively selected. The receptor's source is a man aged 25 to 45 in good health. The CDR3: CASSRTGFPDTQYF. The DNA of the CDR3 is TGTGCCAGCAGCCGGACAGGGTTTCCAGATACGCAGTATTTT.